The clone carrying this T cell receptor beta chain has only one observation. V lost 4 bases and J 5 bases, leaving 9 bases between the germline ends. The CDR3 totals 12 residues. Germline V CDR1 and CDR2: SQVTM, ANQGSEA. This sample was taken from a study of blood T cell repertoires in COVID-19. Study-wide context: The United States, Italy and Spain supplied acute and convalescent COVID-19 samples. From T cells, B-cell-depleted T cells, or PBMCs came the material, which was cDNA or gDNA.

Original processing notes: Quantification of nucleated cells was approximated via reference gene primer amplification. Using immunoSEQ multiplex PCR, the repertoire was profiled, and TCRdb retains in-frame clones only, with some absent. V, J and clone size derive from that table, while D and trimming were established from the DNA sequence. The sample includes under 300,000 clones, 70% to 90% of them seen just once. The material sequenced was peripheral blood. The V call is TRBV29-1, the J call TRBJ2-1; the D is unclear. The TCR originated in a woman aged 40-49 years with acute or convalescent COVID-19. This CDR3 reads CSVVQQNNEQFF. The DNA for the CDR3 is TGCAGCGTTGTACAGCAGAACAATGAGCAGTTCTTC.